The 7 T cell receptor beta chains below were found in one sample sequenced in a study of T cells after posttransplantation cyclophosphamide. Assay: immunoSEQ multiplex PCR; the TCRdb copy retains only in-frame clones and omits some. The repertoire holds 66,000 or so clones, 85% to 95% seen once, with roughly 2.9% in the top ten. Sequenced material: PBMCs. All receptors derive from a woman in her 30s in good health and a related stem cell transplant donor.

In DNA, the CDR3 is TGCGCCAGCAGCTACTATCCGACAGTAATCTCTGGGGCCAACGTCCTGACTTTC. Encoded protein: CASSYYPTVISGANVLTF. The chain carries TRBV5-1 and TRBJ2-6, with D perhaps TRBD1 (5 bases). Germline lookup yields CDR1 SGHRS and CDR2 YFSETQ. V was shortened by 3 bases and J by 0 bases, with 16 bases between the two germline ends. The CDR3 has 18 residues.

The chain joins TRBV10-1 to TRBJ1-1; D perhaps matches TRBD1 (5 bases). This CDR3 is built from 12 residues. From germline, CDR1 is WNHNN and CDR2 SYGVQD (reference sequence). Between the trimmed V and J ends, which lost 10 bases and 4 bases, there was a span of 13 bases. Here the CDR3 DNA reads TGCGCCAAGACGGGACCGGGCACTGAAGCTTTCTTT. It specifies CAKTGPGTEAFF.

The genes are TRBV27 and TRBJ2-1; D not resolved. V lost 4 bases and J lost 6, with 4 bases in between. The germline gives CDR1 MNHEY, CDR2 SMNVEV (reference sequence). CDR3 length equals 11 residues. CDR3 residues: CASSSRNEQFF. CDR3 nucleotides: TGTGCCAGCAGTTCACGCAATGAGCAGTTCTTC.

This clone was seen just once. The chain combines TRBV5-1 with TRBJ1-1; no clear D. Germline V gene data show CDR1 as SGHRS and CDR2 as YFSETQ. This CDR3 spans 14 amino acids. V lost 0 bases to trimming and J lost 1 base, with 7 bases between them. CDR3 sequence: CASSLDTTNTEAFF. In nucleotides, the CDR3 is TGCGCCAGCAGCTTGGATACGACGAACACTGAAGCTTTCTTT.

This chain connects TRBV6-1 to TRBJ1-5; D ambiguous. V was pared by 6 bases and J by 2 bases, with 8 bases between. The germline V gene has CDR1 MNHNS and CDR2 SASEGT. This CDR3 has 13 amino acids. CDR3 in DNA: TGTGCCAGCAGAACAGCTCGCAATCAGCCCCAGCATTTT. Translation: CASRTARNQPQHF.

Written as DNA, the CDR3 is TGTGCCAGCAGCGTAGGGGAGGGGGCGGGTGGAAACACCATATATTTT. It codes for CASSVGEGAGGNTIYF. The chain is built from TRBV9 and TRBJ1-3; the match to TRBD1 covers 7 bases. The junction had 6 bases not matched to a gene; V was cut back by 0 bases and J by 3 bases. Germline-derived CDR1 and CDR2 are SGDLS and YYNGEE. The CDR3 covers 16 residues.

The CDR3: CASSYSVDYGYTF. CDR3 DNA sequence: TGTGCCAGCAGTTATTCGGTGGACTATGGCTACACCTTC. The chain has TRBV6-6 and TRBJ1-2; D unclear. Germline V CDR1 and CDR2: MNHNY, SVGAGI (reference sequence). The CDR3 contains 13 residues. V was trimmed by 3 bases and J by 3 bases, leaving 8 bases between them.